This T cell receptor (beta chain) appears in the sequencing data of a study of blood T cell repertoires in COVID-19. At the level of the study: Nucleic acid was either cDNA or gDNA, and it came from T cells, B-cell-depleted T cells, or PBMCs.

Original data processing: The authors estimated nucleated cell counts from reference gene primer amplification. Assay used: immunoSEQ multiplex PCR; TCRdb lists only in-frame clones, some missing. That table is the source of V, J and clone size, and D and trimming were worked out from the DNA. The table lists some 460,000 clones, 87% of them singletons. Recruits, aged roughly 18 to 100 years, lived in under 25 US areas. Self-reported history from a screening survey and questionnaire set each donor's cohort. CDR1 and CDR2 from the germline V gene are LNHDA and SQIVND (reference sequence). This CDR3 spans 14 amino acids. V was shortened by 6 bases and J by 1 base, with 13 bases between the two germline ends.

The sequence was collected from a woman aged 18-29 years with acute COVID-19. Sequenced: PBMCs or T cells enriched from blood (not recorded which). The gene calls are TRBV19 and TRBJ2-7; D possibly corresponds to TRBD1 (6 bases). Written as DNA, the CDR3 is TGTGCCAGTAGCCTGACAGGAGAGTCCTACGAGCAGTACTTC. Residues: CASSLTGESYEQYF.